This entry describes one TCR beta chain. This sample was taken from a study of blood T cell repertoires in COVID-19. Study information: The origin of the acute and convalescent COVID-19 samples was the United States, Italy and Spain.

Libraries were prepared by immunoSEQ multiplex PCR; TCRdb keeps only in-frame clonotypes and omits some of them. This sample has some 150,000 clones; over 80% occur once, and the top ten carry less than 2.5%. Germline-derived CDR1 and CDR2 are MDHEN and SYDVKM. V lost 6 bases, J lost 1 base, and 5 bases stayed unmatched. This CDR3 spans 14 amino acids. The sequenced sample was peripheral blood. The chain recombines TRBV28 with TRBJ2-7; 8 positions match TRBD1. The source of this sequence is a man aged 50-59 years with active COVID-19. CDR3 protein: CASRRGQASYEQYF. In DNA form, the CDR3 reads TGTGCCAGCAGACGGGGACAGGCATCCTACGAGCAGTACTTC.